The next 10 T cell receptor beta chains were all read from a single sample in a study of human T cells and chemical hapten exposure. Described time point: healthy volunteer bleed at 2 weeks. The total RNA was obtained from whole blood that was not fractionated. One entry per CDR3 protein results from TCRdb running MiXCR on the RACE reads. This table has roughly 130,000 distinct CDR3 sequences, more than 7.5% appearing once. Sequenced sample: whole blood. These receptors all stem from a male donor in good health. Some clones in this sample may be carry-over from other donors' samples.

This clonotype has at least ten counts. This chain uses TRBV29-1 with TRBJ1-3; 11 nucleotides match TRBD1. Per the germline V gene, CDR1 is SQVTM and CDR2 is ANQGSEA. The J segment lost 1 base and the V segment lost 5 bases, leaving 10 bases of the junction unmatched. The CDR3 runs to 17 residues. CDR3 protein: CSVLVPGQGESGNTIYF. The DNA of the CDR3 is TGCAGCGTTCTCGTCCCGGGACAGGGGGAATCTGGAAACACCATATATTTT.

The rearrangement links TRBV9 to TRBJ1-4, with unresolved D. Trimming stripped 0 bases from V and 4 bases from J, with 10 bases between. CDR3 length: 15 residues. Germline V gene data show CDR1 as SGDLS and CDR2 as YYNGEE. CDR3 protein: CASSVDQVVNEKLFF. In DNA form, the CDR3 reads TGTGCCAGCAGCGTAGATCAGGTGGTTAATGAAAAACTGTTTTTT.

This clonotype has more than one count but fewer than ten. The chain links TRBV20-1 to TRBJ2-7; 13 nucleotides match TRBD2. The V segment lost 6 bases and the J segment 0 bases; nucleotides outside the gene matches: 5. Germline-derived CDR1 and CDR2 are DFQATT and SNEGSKA (reference sequence). The CDR3 runs 15 residues. As DNA, the CDR3 is TGCAGTGCCCCTGGGACTAGCGGGGCCTCCTACGAGCAGTACTTC. Translating it yields CSAPGTSGASYEQYF.

V usage is TRBV10-3 and J usage is TRBJ2-1; 12 nucleotides agree with TRBD2. Germline CDR1 reads ENHRY; CDR2 reads SYGVKD. This CDR3 is built from 16 residues. V was clipped by 6 bases and J by 9 bases; unmatched bases: 12. The CDR3 nucleotides are TGTGCCATCAGCCGAGAGCCTAGCGGGAGGGCCGGTGAGCAGTTCTTC. Its protein product is CAISREPSGRAGEQFF.

This clonotype appeared many times. This chain connects TRBV5-1 to TRBJ2-3; 10 bases line up with TRBD2. Per germline, CDR1 SGHRS and CDR2 YFSETQ. Losses at the gene ends were 3 bases for V and 3 bases for J; bases not matched to a gene: 1. CDR3 length equals 14 residues. The CDR3 reads CASSSSGGTDTQYF. The CDR3 DNA is TGCGCCAGCAGCTCTAGCGGGGGAACAGATACGCAGTATTTT.

The sample holds many counts of this clonotype. The V and J genes are TRBV29-1 and TRBJ1-4; tentatively, D is TRBD1 (5 bases). The CDR3 spans 13 residues. The V end was cut by 4 bases, the J end by 5 bases, with 11 bases between. The germline V gene encodes CDR1 SQVTM and CDR2 ANQGSEA. The DNA for the CDR3 is TGCAGCGTTGTCGACAGACTAAATGAAAAACTGTTTTTT. As protein: CSVVDRLNEKLFF.

This clonotype showed up many times. The CDR3 does not close with the conserved phenylalanine or tryptophan, likely indicating a read error. It is unclear where the CDR3 begins or ends on the DNA, so no DNA is shown, and the CDR3 is as TCRdb lists it. J is TRBJ2-5 and V is TRBV24-1; no DNA check was done on the table's D call, TRBD2. The CDR3 adds up to 11 amino acids, both ends counted. Germline-derived CDR1 and CDR2 are KGHDR and SFDVKD. The CDR3 sequence: CATRTSAGLRI.

Points on this clonotype: Here the CDR3 omits its conserved ending phenylalanine or tryptophan, so a read error is the likely source. The genes are TRBV29-1 and TRBJ2-3; D is uncertain. This CDR3 contains 12 residues. V lost 4 bases, J lost 5 bases, and 10 bases lay in between. CDR1 and CDR2 from the germline V gene are SQVTM and ANQGSEA. CDR3: CSVAPVGDTQYL. For the CDR3, the DNA is TGCAGCGTTGCACCTGTGGGAGATACGCAGTATCTT.

This clonotype was seen many times. The chain recombines TRBV12-3 or TRBV12-4 with TRBJ1-1; D is unclear. V shed 1 base and J shed 4 bases, with 7 bases lying between them. This CDR3 is 13 amino acids long. The CDR3 here is CASSLGRSTEAFF. DNA for the CDR3: TGTGCCAGCAGTTTAGGACGGAGCACTGAAGCTTTCTTT.

Concerning this clonotype: At one end, the junction sequence differs from germline, possibly due to a read error. CDR3 DNA: TGTGCCAGTAGTGAGATAGGGGGCACAGATACGCAGTGTTTT. Encoded protein: CASSEIGGTDTQCF. The chain combines TRBV19 with TRBJ2-3, with TRBD1 matching over 7 bases. This CDR3 is 14 amino acids long. CDR1 LNHDA and CDR2 SQIVND come from the germline V gene (reference sequence).